This paragraph reports one T cell receptor (beta chain). This entry comes from a study of blood T cell repertoires in COVID-19. As for the study in general: Donors in the United States, Italy and Spain gave samples during acute or convalescent COVID-19. PBMCs, B-cell-depleted T cells, or T cells provided the cDNA or gDNA that made up the material.

Under the authors' procedure: Estimation of nucleated cell counts relied on the amplification of reference gene primers. Sequencing was performed with immunoSEQ multiplex PCR; in TCRdb, only in-frame clones are kept and a portion is missing. From that table come the V and J calls and clone size; the DNA was used to work out D and trimming. The sample carries some 150,000 clones, about 89% recorded once. V shed 4 bases and J shed 6 bases, with 12 bases lying between them. This CDR3 contains 13 residues. Germline lookup yields CDR1 SGHNT and CDR2 YYREEE (reference sequence). This clonotype was obtained from a man aged 50 to 59 with active COVID-19. The V and J genes are TRBV5-4 and TRBJ2-3; unclear D gene. The sample consisted of peripheral blood. This CDR3 reads CASSRPERDTQYF. CDR3 nucleotides: TGTGCCAGCAGCCGTCCCGAGCGTGATACGCAGTATTTT.